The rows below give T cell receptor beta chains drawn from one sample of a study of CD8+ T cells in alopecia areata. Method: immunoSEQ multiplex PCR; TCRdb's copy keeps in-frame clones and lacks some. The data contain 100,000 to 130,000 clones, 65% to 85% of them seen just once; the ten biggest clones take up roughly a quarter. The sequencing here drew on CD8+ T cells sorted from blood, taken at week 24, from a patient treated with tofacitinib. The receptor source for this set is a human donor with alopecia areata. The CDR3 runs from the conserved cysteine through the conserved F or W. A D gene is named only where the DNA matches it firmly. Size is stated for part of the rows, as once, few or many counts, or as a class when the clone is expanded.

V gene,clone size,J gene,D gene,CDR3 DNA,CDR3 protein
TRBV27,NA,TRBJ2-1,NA,TGTGCCAGCAGTTTTCTTACCGAAGGTGCGAAGGCGCATGAGCAGTTCTTC,CASSFLTEGAKAHEQFF
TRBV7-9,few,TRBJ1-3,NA,TGTGCCAGCAGCCCTGTCCGGACAGAAGCCTCTGGAAACACCATATATTTT,CASSPVRTEASGNTIYF
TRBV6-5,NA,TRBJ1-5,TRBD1,TGTGCCAGCAGTCCCTTTCCACAGGGGGCCCAGCATTTT,CASSPFPQGAQHF
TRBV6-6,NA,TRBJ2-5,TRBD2,TGTGCCAGCAGTTACCCGACTAGCGGGGGGGAGACCCAGTACTTC,CASSYPTSGGETQYF
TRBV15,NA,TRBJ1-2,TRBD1,TGTGCCACTAACCGGGACAGGGAAGCTAACTATGGCTACACCTTC,CATNRDREANYGYTF
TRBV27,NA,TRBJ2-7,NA,TGTGCCAGCAGTGACCTCCGCCGGGGTTACGAGCAGTACTTC,CASSDLRRGYEQYF
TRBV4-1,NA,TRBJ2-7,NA,TGCGCCAGCAGCCAAGACGCTGGCTACGAGCAGTACTTC,CASSQDAGYEQYF
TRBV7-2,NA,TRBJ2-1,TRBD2,TGTGCCAGCAGGGATCGGGGGGGCTCCTACAATGAGCAGTTCTTC,CASRDRGGSYNEQFF
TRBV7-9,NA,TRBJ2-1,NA,TGTGCCAGCAGCCCTCCAGAAGACAATGAGCAGTTCTTC,CASSPPEDNEQFF
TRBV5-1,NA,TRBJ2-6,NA,TGCGCCAGCAGTACGGGGGAATCTGGGGCCAACGTCCTGACTTTC,CASSTGESGANVLTF
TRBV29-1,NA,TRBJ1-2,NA,TGCAGCGTTGAAGAGGGAGAGACTGGCTACACCTTC,CSVEEGETGYTF
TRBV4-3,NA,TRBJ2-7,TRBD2,TGCGCCAGCAGCCAAGACCGGACTAGCGCCTACGAGCAGTACTTC,CASSQDRTSAYEQYF
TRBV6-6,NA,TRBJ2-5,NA,TGTGCCAGCACCCGTAGCGTTTCAGAGACCCAGTACTTC,CASTRSVSETQYF
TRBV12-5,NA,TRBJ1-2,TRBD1,TGTGCTAGTGCCCAGGACAGGGGGAGATATGGCTACACCTTC,CASAQDRGRYGYTF
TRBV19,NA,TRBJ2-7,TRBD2,TGTGCCAGTAGTCAAACAGCGGGCCGGGGGGGCCTGTACGAGCAGTACTTC,CASSQTAGRGGLYEQYF
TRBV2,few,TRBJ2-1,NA,TGTGCCAGCAGTGGGCCGCCGGGAGAGCAGTTCTTC,CASSGPPGEQFF
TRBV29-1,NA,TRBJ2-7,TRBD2,TGCAGCGTTGAAAGCCAGCGGGGTACCTACGAGCAGTACTTC,CSVESQRGTYEQYF
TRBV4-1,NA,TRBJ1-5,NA,TGCGCCAGCAGCCAAGTCTCCGCCGGGGATCAGCCCCAGCATTTT,CASSQVSAGDQPQHF
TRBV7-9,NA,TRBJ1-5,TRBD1,TGTGCCAGCAGCTTGGACAGGACTTTCGGCCAACCCCAGCATTTT,CASSLDRTFGQPQHF
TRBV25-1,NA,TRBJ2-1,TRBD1,TGTGCCAGCAGTGCGGGACAGGGGGCCAATGAGCAGTTCTTC,CASSAGQGANEQFF
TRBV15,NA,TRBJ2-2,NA,TGTGCCACCAGGGACGGAGCCAAAGAGCTGTTTTTT,CATRDGAKELFF
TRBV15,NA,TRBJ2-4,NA,TGTGCCACCAGCAGAGCAGTCAGGGGTACCCAAAACATTCAGTACTTC,CATSRAVRGTQNIQYF
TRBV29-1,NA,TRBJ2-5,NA,TGCAGCGTTGAAGGTCAGGAACCACAAGAGACCCAGTACTTC,CSVEGQEPQETQYF
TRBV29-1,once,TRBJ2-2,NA,TGCAGCTCCCGGAGAGAGAACACCGGGGAGCTGTTTTTT,CSSRRENTGELFF
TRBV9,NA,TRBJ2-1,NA,TGTGCCAGCACCATCGCCGGACAGCCCTACAATGAGCAGTTCTTC,CASTIAGQPYNEQFF
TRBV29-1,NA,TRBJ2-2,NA,TGCAGCGTTGATAAGGGAGGGCTGTTTTTT,CSVDKGGLFF
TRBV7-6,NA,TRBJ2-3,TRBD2,TGTGCCAGCACCCCGACTAGCGGGGGCACAGATACGCAGTATTTT,CASTPTSGGTDTQYF
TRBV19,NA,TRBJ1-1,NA,TGTGCCAGTATGCGGGGAACGAACACTGAAGCTTTCTTT,CASMRGTNTEAFF
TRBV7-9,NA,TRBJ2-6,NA,TGTGCCAGCAGCTTACCCCGGGTCTCTGGGGCCAACGTCCTGACTTTC,CASSLPRVSGANVLTF
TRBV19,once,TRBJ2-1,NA,TGTGCCAGTAGTATGGTCCCACAAGGGTACAATGAGCAGTTCTTC,CASSMVPQGYNEQFF
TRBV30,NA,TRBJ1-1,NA,TGTGCCTGGAGTGTAGTCGGTTGGGAGGAAGCTTTCTTT,CAWSVVGWEEAFF
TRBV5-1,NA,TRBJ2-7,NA,TGCGCCAGCAGCCCCGGACGGGTGACCTACGAGCAGTACTTC,CASSPGRVTYEQYF
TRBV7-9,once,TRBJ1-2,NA,TGTGCCAGCAGCTTTTGGGACGGTGAAAGGTATGGCTACACCTTC,CASSFWDGERYGYTF
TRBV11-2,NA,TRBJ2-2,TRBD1,TGTGCCAGCAGCTCCCGGACAGGCACCGGGGAGCTGTTTTTT,CASSSRTGTGELFF
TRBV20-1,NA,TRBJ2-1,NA,TGCAGTGCTGGGGGCAATGAGCAGTTCTTC,CSAGGNEQFF
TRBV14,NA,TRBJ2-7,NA,TGTGCCAGCAGCCACACCGACAGCTACTACGAGCAGTACTTC,CASSHTDSYYEQYF
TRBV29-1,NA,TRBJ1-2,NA,TGCAGCGTGACAACCCCGGACGGCTATGGCTACACCTTC,CSVTTPDGYGYTF
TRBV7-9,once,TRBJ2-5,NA,TGTGCCAGCAGCTTATCAGTGGGATTTTACGAGACCCAGTACTTC,CASSLSVGFYETQYF
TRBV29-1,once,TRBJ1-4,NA,TGCAGCGTATCCAGCTATGAAAAACTGTTTTTT,CSVSSYEKLFF
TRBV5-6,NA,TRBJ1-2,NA,TGTGCCAGCAGCGGGGGACCCTATGGCTACACCTTC,CASSGGPYGYTF
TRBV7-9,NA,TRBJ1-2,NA,TGTGCCAGCAGCGCTTATGATGGACAGAAAGGCTACACCTTC,CASSAYDGQKGYTF
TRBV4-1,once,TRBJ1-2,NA,TGCGCCAGCACCCCTGCGGACGGACTATATGGCTACACCTTC,CASTPADGLYGYTF
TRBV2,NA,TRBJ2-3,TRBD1,TGTGCCAGCTTTTCCCGGGACAGGTCCCTCACAGATACGCAGTATTTT,CASFSRDRSLTDTQYF
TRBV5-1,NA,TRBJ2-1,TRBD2,TGCGCCAGCAGCTCTACCGGGACTAGCTGGAATGAGCAGTTCTTC,CASSSTGTSWNEQFF
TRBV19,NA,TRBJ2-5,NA,TGTGCCAGTAGTATCTACAGTGGGGAGACCCAGTACTTC,CASSIYSGETQYF
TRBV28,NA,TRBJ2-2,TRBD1,TGTGCCAGCAGTGGGGACAGTTGGACCGGGGAGCTGTTTTTT,CASSGDSWTGELFF
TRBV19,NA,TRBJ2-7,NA,TGTGCCAGTATAGGACCGCCGACCTACGAGCAGTACTTC,CASIGPPTYEQYF
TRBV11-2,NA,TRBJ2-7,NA,TGTGCCAGCAGCCCCCCCGACAGATCTACCTACGAGCAGTACTTC,CASSPPDRSTYEQYF
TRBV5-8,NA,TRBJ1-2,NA,TGTGCCAGCAGCTTTTATGTAAGCTATGGCTACACCTTC,CASSFYVSYGYTF
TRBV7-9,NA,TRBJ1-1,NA,TGTGCCAGCACTCGGGTTGGCAACCCGAACACTGAAGCTTTCTTT,CASTRVGNPNTEAFF
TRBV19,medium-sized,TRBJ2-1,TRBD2,TGTGCCAGTAGTATAGGGGGACTAGGAGTGAATGAGCAGTTCTTC,CASSIGGLGVNEQFF
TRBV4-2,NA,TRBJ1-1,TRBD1,TGTGCCAGCAGCCAGGAGACAGGGGCTGGCTCTGAAGCTTTCTTT,CASSQETGAGSEAFF
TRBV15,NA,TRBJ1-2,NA,TGTGCCACCAGCAGTGCAGATTCCTCTAACTATGGCTACACCTTC,CATSSADSSNYGYTF
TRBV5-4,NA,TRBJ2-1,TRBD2,TGTGCCAGCAGCCCCGGAGCGGGGGGAGGCAATGAGCAGTTCTTC,CASSPGAGGGNEQFF
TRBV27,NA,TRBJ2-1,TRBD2,TGTGCCACCCAGGGACTAGCGGGGGACAATGAGCAGTTCTTC,CATQGLAGDNEQFF
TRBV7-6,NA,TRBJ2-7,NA,TGTGCCAGCAGCTTATTTGAGGGGTCCTACGAGCAGTACTTC,CASSLFEGSYEQYF
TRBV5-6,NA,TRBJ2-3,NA,TGTGCCAGCAGCCCCCTCCGGGACACCCTCACAGATACGCAGTATTTT,CASSPLRDTLTDTQYF
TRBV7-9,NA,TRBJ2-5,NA,TGTGCCAGCGGAGCGTCAGAGACCCAGTACTTC,CASGASETQYF
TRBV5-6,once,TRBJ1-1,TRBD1,TGTGCCAGCAGCGTGGGACAGGGCCCCACTGAAGCTTTCTTT,CASSVGQGPTEAFF
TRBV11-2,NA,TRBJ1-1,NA,TGTGCCAGCAGCTTATTGGTCAGGGAAACTGAAGCTTTCTTT,CASSLLVRETEAFF